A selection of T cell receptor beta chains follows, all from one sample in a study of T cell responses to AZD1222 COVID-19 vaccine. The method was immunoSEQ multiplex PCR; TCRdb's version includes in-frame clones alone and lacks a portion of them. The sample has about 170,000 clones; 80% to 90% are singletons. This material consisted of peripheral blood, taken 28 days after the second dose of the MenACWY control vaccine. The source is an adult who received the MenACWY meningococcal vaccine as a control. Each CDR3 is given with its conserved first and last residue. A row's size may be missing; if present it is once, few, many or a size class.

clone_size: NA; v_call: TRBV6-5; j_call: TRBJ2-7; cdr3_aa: CASSYSPSGSRYEQYF
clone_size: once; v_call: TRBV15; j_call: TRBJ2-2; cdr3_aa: CATSRDQAPRGTGELFF
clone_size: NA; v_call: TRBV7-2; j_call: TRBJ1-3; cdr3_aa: CASSSNTVSSGNTIYF
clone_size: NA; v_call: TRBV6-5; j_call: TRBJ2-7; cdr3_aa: CASSYSGAGVPDEQYF
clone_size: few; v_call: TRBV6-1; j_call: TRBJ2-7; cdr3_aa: CASSSQEGLAYEQYF
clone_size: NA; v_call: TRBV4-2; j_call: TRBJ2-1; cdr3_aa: CASSPTGLAAYNEQFF
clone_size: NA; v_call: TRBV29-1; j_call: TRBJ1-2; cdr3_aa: CSVAGQGEGYTF
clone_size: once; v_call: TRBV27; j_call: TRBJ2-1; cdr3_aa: CASRPGTGGNEQFF
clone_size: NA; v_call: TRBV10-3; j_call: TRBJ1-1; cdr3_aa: CAIRGTATEAFF
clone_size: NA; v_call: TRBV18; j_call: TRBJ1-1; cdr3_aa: CASSPSARDTEAFF
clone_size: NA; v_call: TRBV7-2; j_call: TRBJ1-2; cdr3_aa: CASSSPDKANYGYTF
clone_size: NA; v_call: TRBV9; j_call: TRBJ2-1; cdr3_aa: CASSTSRLAGHNEQFF
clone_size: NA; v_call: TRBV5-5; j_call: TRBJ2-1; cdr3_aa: CASSLEAGAYNEQFF
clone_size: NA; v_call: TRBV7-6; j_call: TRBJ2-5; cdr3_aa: CASSLDYLRGRGQETQYF
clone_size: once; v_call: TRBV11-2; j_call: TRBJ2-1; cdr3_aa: CASSLDPTEQFF
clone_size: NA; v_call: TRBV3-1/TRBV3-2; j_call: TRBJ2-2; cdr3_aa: CASSQGVGTGGKGVTGELFF
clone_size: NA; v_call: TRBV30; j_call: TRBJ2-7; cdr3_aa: CAWSVLSYEQYF
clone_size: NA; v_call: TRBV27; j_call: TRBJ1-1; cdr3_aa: CASSSAPGTNTEAFF
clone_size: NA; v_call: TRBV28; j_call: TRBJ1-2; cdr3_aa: CASRSGQDSNYGYTF
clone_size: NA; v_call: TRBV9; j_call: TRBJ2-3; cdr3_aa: CASSFLTDTQYF
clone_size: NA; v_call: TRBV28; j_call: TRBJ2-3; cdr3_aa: CASSLQGIDTQYF
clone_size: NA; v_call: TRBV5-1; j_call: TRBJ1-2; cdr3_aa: CASTGAANYGYTF
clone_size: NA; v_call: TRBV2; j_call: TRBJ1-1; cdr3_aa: CASRGQPEAFF
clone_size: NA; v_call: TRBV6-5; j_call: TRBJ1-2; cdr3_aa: CASGNWDGYTF
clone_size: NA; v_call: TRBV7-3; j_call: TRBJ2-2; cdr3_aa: CASSQFQTKPGLNTGELFF
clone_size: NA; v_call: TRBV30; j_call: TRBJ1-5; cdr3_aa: CAWSFRGRSNQPQHF
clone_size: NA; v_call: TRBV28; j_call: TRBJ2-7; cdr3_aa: CASTGLPYEQYF
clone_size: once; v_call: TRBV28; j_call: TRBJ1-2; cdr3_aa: CASSLHPGQGLYGYTF
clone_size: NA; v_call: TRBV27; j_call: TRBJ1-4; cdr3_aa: CASTPTSWGGEKLFF
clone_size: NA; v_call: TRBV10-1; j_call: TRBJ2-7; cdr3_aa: CASSERGSSYEQYF
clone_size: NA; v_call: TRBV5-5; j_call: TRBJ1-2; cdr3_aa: CASSLDYGYTF
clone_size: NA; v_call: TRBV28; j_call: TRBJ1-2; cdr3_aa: CASSLNSHYGYTF
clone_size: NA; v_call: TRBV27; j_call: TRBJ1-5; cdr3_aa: CASSSQGASNQPQHF
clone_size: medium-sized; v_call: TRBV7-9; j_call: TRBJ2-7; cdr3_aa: CASSPRAGRSYEQYF
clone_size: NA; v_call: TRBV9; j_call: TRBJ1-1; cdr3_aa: CASSGTGGGTEAFF
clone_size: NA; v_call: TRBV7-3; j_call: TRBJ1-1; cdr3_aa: CASSLDSTLNTEAFF
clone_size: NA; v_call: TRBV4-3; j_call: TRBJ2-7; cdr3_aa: CASSQVLAGGSYEQYF
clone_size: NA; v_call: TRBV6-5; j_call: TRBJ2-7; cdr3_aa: CASSYGLGNGYEQYF
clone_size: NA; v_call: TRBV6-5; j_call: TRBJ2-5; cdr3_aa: CASSYNSRQETQYF
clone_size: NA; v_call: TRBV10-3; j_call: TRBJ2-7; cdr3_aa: CAISESLGGTGSREQYF
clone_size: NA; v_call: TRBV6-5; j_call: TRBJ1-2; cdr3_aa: CASSYGTNYGYTF
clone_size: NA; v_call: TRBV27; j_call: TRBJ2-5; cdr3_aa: CASSLSIRDRETQYF
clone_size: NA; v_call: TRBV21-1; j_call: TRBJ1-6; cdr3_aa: CASSKAGVRPLHF
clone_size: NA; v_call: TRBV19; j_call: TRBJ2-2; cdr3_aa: CASSVTGTGELFF
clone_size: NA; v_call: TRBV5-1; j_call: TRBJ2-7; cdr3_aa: CASSLGDGIRNYEQYF
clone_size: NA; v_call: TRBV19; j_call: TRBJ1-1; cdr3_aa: CASSIGTGINTEAFF
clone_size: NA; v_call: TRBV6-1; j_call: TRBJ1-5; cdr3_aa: CASSEFADGLNQPQHF
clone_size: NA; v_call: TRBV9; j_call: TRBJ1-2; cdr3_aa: CASSVAPGGGADGYTF
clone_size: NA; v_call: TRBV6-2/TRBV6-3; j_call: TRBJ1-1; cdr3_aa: CASSQGGSRAFF
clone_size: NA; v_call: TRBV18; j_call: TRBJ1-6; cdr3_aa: CASSPQGAPGNSPLHF
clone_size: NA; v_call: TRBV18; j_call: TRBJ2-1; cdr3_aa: CASSPPARDYNEQFF